Reported below is one T cell receptor (beta chain). The CDR3 has 14 amino acids. Germline V gene data show CDR1 as MNHEY and CDR2 as SVGAGI. V shed 8 bases, J shed 3 bases, and the junction held 8 bases outside the gene matches. Authors' processing steps: Amplifying reference gene primers gave estimates of nucleated cell counts. Clones were read by immunoSEQ multiplex PCR, and TCRdb kept only the in-frame ones, dropping some. V and J calls and clone size are copied from that table; D and trimming were computed from the DNA. The profile shows some 33,000 clones, 91% of them singletons. The sample belongs to a study of blood T cell repertoires in COVID-19. Turning to the study itself: Sites across the United States, Italy and Spain contributed samples from acute and convalescent COVID-19. Nucleic acid was either cDNA or gDNA, and it came from T cells, B-cell-depleted T cells, or PBMCs.

The sequenced material came from peripheral blood. The sequence was obtained from a human donor in a cohort sampled during active COVID-19. The chain combines TRBV6-5 with TRBJ1-1; the match to TRBD1 covers 8 bases. In nucleotides, the CDR3 is TGTGCCAGCGGGGGAAACAGGGGGTACACTGAAGCTTTCTTT. Its protein is CASGGNRGYTEAFF.